This T cell receptor beta chain was recorded in a study of identical twins. Using its own MiXCR run on the 5' RACE reads, TCRdb lists one record per CDR3 protein. The sample lists approximately 500,000 distinct CDR3 sequences; 24% were seen once. Germline V gene sequence: CDR1 SNHLY, CDR2 FYNNEI. Trimming at V came to 6 bases and at J to 10 bases, leaving 10 bases not matched to a gene. The CDR3 is 13 residues long. Separately, the same data were catalogued under a study of T cells expressing NK-cell markers.

The sequencing input was CD4+ T cells sorted from blood. V usage is TRBV2 and J usage is TRBJ1-1, with TRBD1 matching over 8 bases. This sequence was found in a woman younger than 35 in good health. CDR3 bases: TGTGCCAGCAGCGCTGACAGGGGCGCTCGAGCTTTCTTT. Its translation: CASSADRGARAFF.